A selection of T cell receptor beta chains follows, all from one sample in a study of shared clonotypes between healthy human individuals. The method was immunoSEQ multiplex PCR; TCRdb's version includes in-frame clones alone and lacks a portion of them. The repertoire has 950,000 to 1,300,000 clones, about 75% of them found once; the top ten carry about 1.5%. Sequenced input: memory CD4+ T cells sorted from blood. The receptor set was obtained from a man aged 18-30 years in good health. Both conserved end residues are part of each CDR3.

v_call	cdr3_aa
TRBV30	CAWSDWVSGGPPYEQYF
TRBV6-5	CASRVGGTNYGYTF
TRBV7-2	CASSLLAGGVKNIQYF
TRBV2	CASNREAAVEAFF
TRBV4-1	CASSQGEAGTYGYTF
TRBV5-1	CASTNTGGNTIYF
TRBV30	CAWSLSGGANEKLFF
TRBV20-1	CSAAPSFQFF
TRBV5-6	CASSQLAGGLAKNIQYF
TRBV14	CASSQDGRLNIQYF
TRBV5-4	CASSLAGKETQYF
TRBV5-1	CASSLFAGNNYGYTF
TRBV2	CASSELGNRRYF
TRBV13	CASSLGLALGTQETQYF
TRBV5-4	CASSLPGQGAHEQYF
TRBV29-1	CSVRTDSTDTQYF
TRBV7-2	CASRADRAGNSPLHF
TRBV28	CASSSGEGRSIGYTF